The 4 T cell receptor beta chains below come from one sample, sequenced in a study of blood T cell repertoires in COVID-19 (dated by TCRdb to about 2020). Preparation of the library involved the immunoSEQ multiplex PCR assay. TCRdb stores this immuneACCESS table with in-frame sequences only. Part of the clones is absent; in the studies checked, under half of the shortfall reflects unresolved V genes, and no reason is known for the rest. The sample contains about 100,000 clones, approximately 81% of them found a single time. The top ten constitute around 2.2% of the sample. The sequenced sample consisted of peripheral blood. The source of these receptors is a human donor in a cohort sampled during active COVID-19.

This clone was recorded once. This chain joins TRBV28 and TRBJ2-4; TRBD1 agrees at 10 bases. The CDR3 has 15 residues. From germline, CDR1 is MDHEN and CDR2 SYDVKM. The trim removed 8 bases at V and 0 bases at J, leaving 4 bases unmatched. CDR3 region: CASLDRGLAKNIQYF. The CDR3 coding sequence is TGTGCCAGCCTCGACAGGGGGCTAGCCAAAAACATTCAGTACTTC.

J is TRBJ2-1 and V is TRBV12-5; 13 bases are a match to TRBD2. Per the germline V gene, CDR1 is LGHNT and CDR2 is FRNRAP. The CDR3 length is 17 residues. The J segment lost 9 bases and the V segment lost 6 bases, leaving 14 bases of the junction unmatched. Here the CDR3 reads CASGGPPGTSGVGEQFF. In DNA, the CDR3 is TGTGCTAGTGGGGGCCCCCCCGGGACTAGCGGGGTGGGTGAGCAGTTCTTC.

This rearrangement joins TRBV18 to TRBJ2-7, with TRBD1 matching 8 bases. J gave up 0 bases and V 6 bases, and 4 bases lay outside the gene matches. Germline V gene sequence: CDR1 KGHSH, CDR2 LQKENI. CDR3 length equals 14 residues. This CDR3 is CASSAGTGSYEQYF. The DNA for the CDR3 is TGTGCCAGCTCGGCCGGGACAGGCTCCTACGAGCAGTACTTC.

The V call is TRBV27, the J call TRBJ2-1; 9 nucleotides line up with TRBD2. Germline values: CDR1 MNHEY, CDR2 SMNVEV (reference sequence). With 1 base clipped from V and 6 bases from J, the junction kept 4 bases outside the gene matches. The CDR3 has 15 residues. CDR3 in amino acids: CASSLLREGLNEQFF. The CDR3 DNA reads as TGTGCCAGCAGTTTATTGCGGGAGGGCCTCAATGAGCAGTTCTTC.